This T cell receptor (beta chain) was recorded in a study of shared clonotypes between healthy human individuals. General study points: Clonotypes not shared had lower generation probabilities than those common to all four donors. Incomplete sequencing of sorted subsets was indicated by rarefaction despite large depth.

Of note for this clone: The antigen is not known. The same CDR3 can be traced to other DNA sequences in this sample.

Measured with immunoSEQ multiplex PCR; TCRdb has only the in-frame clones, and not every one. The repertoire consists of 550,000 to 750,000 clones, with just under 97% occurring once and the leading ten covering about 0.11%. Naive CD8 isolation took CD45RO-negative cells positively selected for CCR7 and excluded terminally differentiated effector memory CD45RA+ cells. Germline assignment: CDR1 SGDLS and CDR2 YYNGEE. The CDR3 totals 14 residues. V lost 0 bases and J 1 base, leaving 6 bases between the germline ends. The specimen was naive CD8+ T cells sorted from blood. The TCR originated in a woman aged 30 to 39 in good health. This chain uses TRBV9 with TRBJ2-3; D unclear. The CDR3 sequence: CASSVGQGTDTQYF. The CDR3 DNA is TGTGCCAGCAGCGTAGGCCAGGGCACAGATACGCAGTATTTT. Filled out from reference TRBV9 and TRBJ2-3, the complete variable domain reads DSGVTQTPKHLITATGQRVTLRCSPRSGDLSVYWYQQSLDQGLQFLIQYYNGEERAKGNILERFSAQQFPDLHSELNLSSLELGDSALYFCASSVGQGTDTQYFGPGTRLTVL.